This T cell receptor beta chain derives from a study of CD8 T cells in ankylosing spondylitis. Whole-study results and caveats: From matched ankylosing spondylitis synovial fluid, disease-linked clones were reportedly recovered at significantly enriched levels.

With 1 base removed from V and 1 base from J, the gap between germline ends came to 16 bases. Germline V gene sequence: CDR1 MGHDK, CDR2 SYGVNS. The CDR3 sequence is 17 residues long. From the 5' RACE reads, TCRdb called clonotypes with MiXCR, one entry per CDR3 protein. The sample carries approximately 250,000 distinct CDR3 sequences, about 10% recorded once. This clonotype was seen a few times. Its antigen is unidentified. This sequence joins TRBV25-1 and TRBJ2-5; D remains ambiguous. Material for sequencing was blood, either unsorted or a sorted T cell fraction (not recorded which). This receptor was identified in a male donor with ankylosing spondylitis or in good health (not recorded which). CDR3 DNA: TGTGCCAGCAGTGAATTAGGAGCCCTAAGATCCCAAGAGACCCAGTACTTC. Protein: CASSELGALRSQETQYF.